Each of the 12 T cell receptor beta chains below was sequenced from the same sample in a study of blood T cells in healthy people across ages. With a J-beta primer mix and a sample-barcoded 5' primer, a second PCR ran 7 to 11 cycles. In TCRdb, the 5' RACE reads were re-called with MiXCR into one record per CDR3 protein. This sample has around 690,000 distinct CDR3 sequences, with around three fifths found just once. Sequenced material: blood. These receptors were collected from a man between 60 and 70 years old in good health.

This chain connects TRBV3-1 to TRBJ2-5; D is ambiguous. The germline V gene has CDR1 LGHDT and CDR2 YNNKEL (reference sequence). V lost 4 bases and J lost 2, with 8 bases in between. This CDR3 region has 13 residues. In DNA form, the CDR3 reads TGTGCCAGCAGCCGGGAAATTCAAGAGACCCAGTACTTC. It specifies CASSREIQETQYF.

This clonotype was counted only a few times. The chain employs TRBV25-1 and TRBJ2-4, with 8 bases matching TRBD2. TRBJ2-5 matches the DNA end more closely, so the J call is doubtful. CDR3 length: 16 residues. Germline V gene data show CDR1 as MGHDK and CDR2 as SYGVNS. CDR3 sequence reads: CASSEWGSGEKETQYF. CDR3 sequence (DNA): TGTGCCAGCAGTGAATGGGGTAGCGGGGAAAAAGAGACCCAGTACTTC.

This clonotype was seen only a few times. The CDR3 loop is CSVGDGNYEQYF. The CDR3 nucleotides are TGCAGCGTGGGGGACGGAAACTACGAGCAGTACTTC. The chain is built from TRBV29-1 and TRBJ2-5; D tentatively fits TRBD1 or TRBD2 (5 bases each). The J call may be wrong; the DNA end is better matched by TRBJ2-7. This CDR3 region has 12 residues. Germline loops: CDR1 SQVTM, CDR2 ANQGSEA.

The J gene is TRBJ2-5, the V gene TRBV7-7; D is uncertain. Trimming removed 4 bases at V and 1 base at J, with 10 bases between. Germline V CDR1 and CDR2: SSHAT, FNYEAQ (reference sequence). This CDR3 is 14 amino acids long. In nucleotides, the CDR3 is TGTGCCAGCAGCTCCTACGTGGGCCAAGAGACCCAGTACTTC. Translation: CASSSYVGQETQYF.

The CDR3 reads CSASGDSGTDTQYF. The CDR3 DNA reads as TGCAGTGCTAGTGGAGACTCCGGCACAGATACGCAGTATTTT. The chain joins TRBV20-1 to TRBJ2-3; D is uncertain. The V end was cut by 3 bases, the J end by 1 base, with 11 bases between. The CDR3 contains 14 residues. Germline loops: CDR1 DFQATT, CDR2 SNEGSKA (reference sequence).

Here the CDR3 reads CASSVTTPRNEQFF. In DNA, the CDR3 is TGTGCCAGCAGTGTTACTACCCCTCGTAATGAGCAGTTCTTC. V gene TRBV25-1 combines with J gene TRBJ2-1; no firm D call. This CDR3 is 14 amino acids long. Germline CDR1 MGHDK, CDR2 SYGVNS. The ends were cut back, 4 bases at V and 7 bases at J, with 14 bases in the middle.

This clonotype was detected only a few times. This chain links TRBV29-1 with TRBJ1-2; D may be TRBD1 (6 bases). The germline V and J ends were trimmed by 4 bases and 4 bases, with 16 bases remaining between them. The germline V gene encodes CDR1 SQVTM and CDR2 ANQGSEA. CDR3 length equals 14 residues. CDR3 residues: CSVVPWGAGYGYTF. The CDR3 nucleotides read TGCAGCGTTGTACCTTGGGGGGCGGGCTATGGCTACACCTTC.

This clonotype has just a few counts. The J gene is TRBJ1-4, the V gene TRBV6-1; 9 bases line up with TRBD1. The germline CDR1 and CDR2 sequences are MNHNS and SASEGT. CDR3 length: 16 residues. Germline trimming cut 4 bases from V and 5 bases from J; bases unmatched to any gene: 8. This CDR3 reads CASSGGLGQGNEKLFF. In DNA, the CDR3 is TGTGCCAGCAGTGGAGGCTTGGGACAGGGAAATGAAAAACTGTTTTTT.

This chain joins TRBV6-5 and TRBJ2-5; a weak D match, TRBD1 (5 bases). The CDR3 spans 14 residues. The ends were cut back, 6 bases at V and 0 bases at J, with 11 bases in the middle. Germline values: CDR1 MNHEY, CDR2 SVGAGI. This chain's CDR3 is CASRGPEYQETQYF. The CDR3 DNA reads TGTGCCAGCAGGGGGCCCGAGTACCAAGAGACCCAGTACTTC.

V and J are TRBV20-1 and TRBJ1-2; D unclear. Germline-derived CDR1 and CDR2 are DFQATT and SNEGSKA (reference sequence). The V end was cut by 3 bases, the J end by 10 bases, with 12 bases between. The CDR3 runs to 11 residues. Here the CDR3 DNA reads TGCAGTGCTAGTCAGGCGGAGGCCTACACCTTC. Translation gives CSASQAEAYTF.

V gene TRBV15 combines with J gene TRBJ2-3, with D perhaps matching TRBD2 (5 bases). The V gene lost 5 bases and the J gene lost 9 bases, with 15 bases spanning the gap. Germline V gene data show CDR1 as LNHNV and CDR2 as YYDKDF (reference sequence). This CDR3 contains 13 residues. In DNA form, the CDR3 reads TGTGCCACCAGCTCCGGGCGGGCGAACACGCAGTATTTT. Encoded protein: CATSSGRANTQYF.

The chain employs TRBV7-9 and TRBJ2-7; 7 positions agree with TRBD2. Trimming took 5 bases from V and 6 from J; bases not matched to a gene: 10. The CDR3 runs to 14 residues. Germline V gene lookup returns CDR1 SEHNR and CDR2 FQNEAQ (reference sequence). The CDR3 region is CASSPGDYRGEQYF. DNA for the CDR3: TGTGCCAGCAGCCCTGGGGACTATCGAGGCGAGCAGTACTTC.